This TCR beta chain stems from a study of T cell responses to AZD1222 COVID-19 vaccine. Findings and limits, study-wide: It should be noted that donors were predominantly white British and more often female, and clonal diversity was possibly underestimated. Recipients of two AZD1222 doses showed rising Spike-specific TCR breadth and depth.

CDR1 is MNHEY, CDR2 SVGAGI, per germline. There are 14 residues in the CDR3. Trimming took off 4 bases at V and 0 bases at J, with 9 bases between the two ends. On this clone itself: Its antigen is not identified.

Generated by immunoSEQ multiplex PCR, the TCRdb table keeps only in-frame clones and is missing some. Of over 120,000 clones in the sample, about 86% were seen once. The TCR sequence derives from an adult who received the AZD1222 COVID-19 vaccine. The sample here was peripheral blood, taken 28 days after the second AZD1222 dose. This chain connects TRBV6-5 to TRBJ1-1; unclear D gene. The CDR3 sequence is CASSSGRVNTEAFF. The CDR3 DNA is TGTGCCAGCAGTTCCGGACGGGTGAACACTGAAGCTTTCTTT.